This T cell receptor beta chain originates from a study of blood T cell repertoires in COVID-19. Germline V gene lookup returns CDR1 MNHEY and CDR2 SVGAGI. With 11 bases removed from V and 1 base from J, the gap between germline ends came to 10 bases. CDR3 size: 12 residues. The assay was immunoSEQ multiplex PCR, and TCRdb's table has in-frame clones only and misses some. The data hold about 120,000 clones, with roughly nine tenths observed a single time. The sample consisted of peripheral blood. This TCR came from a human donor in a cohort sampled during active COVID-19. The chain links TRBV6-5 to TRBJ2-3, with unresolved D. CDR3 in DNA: TGTGCCTCTAAACGGGGCACAGATACGCAGTATTTT. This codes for CASKRGTDTQYF.